The 22 T cell receptor beta chains given below trace back to one sample, sequenced in a study of T cells in Graves' hyperthyroidism and ophthalmopathy. The TCR beta CDR3 regions underwent amplification using RNA transcripts as the source. TCR CDR3 regions were first amplified by RT-PCR with HTBI primers. One entry per CDR3 protein, called by TCRdb with MiXCR from the multiplex PCR reads. The sample yields 130,000 to 150,000 distinct CDR3 sequences, approximately 20% seen once. What was sequenced was blood. Receptors were obtained from a woman between 45 and 65 years old with Graves' hyperthyroidism that later progressed to Graves' ophthalmopathy.

This clonotype was detected a few times. The genes are TRBV9 and TRBJ1-6, with 7 bases that match TRBD1. This CDR3 has 15 amino acids. CDR1 is SGDLS and CDR2 is YYNGEE in the germline V gene. J lost 8 bases, V lost 4 bases, and 9 bases had no gene match. This chain's CDR3 is CASSFRTGMDSPLHF. Here the CDR3 DNA reads TGTGCCAGCAGCTTTCGGACAGGAATGGATTCACCCCTCCACTTT.

This clonotype was seen repeatedly, ten times or more. This sequence joins TRBV2 and TRBJ2-5; no clear D gene. This CDR3 region has 15 residues. Germline V lookup: CDR1 SNHLY, CDR2 FYNNEI. Trimming took off 8 bases at V and 3 bases at J, with 19 bases between the two ends. DNA for the CDR3: TGTGCCAGCTGGCACCTAATGTTTCCGAAAGAGACCCAGTACTTC. As protein: CASWHLMFPKETQYF.

This clonotype was seen ten or more times. The chain has TRBV9 and TRBJ2-7, with a possible D match to TRBD1 (5 bases). Trimming cost V 4 bases and J 6 bases, with 14 bases left between them. There are 13 residues in the CDR3. The germline V gene has CDR1 SGDLS and CDR2 YYNGEE. The CDR3 DNA follows: TGTGCCAGCAGCCCAAGGGGCTCGGGCGAGCAGTACTTC. This translates into CASSPRGSGEQYF.

This clonotype has a count of ten or more. The genes are TRBV25-1 and TRBJ2-3, with 7 bases matching TRBD2. V was clipped by 2 bases and J by 4 bases; unmatched bases: 6. This CDR3 contains 15 residues. In germline, CDR1 is MGHDK, CDR2 SYGVNS. For the CDR3, the DNA is TGTGCCAGCAGTGAACCTAGCGGAGGGGCAGATACGCAGTATTTT. Translated: CASSEPSGGADTQYF. Full variable domain (rest looked up from reference TRBV25-1 and TRBJ2-3): EADIYQTPRYLVIGTGKKITLECSQTMGHDKMYWYQQDPGMELHLIHYSYGVNSTEKGDLSSESTVSRIRTEHFPLTLESARPSHTSQYLCASSEPSGGADTQYFGPGTRLTVL.

This clonotype was recorded once. The rearrangement links TRBV12-3 or TRBV12-4 to TRBJ2-3, with a weak D call TRBD2 (6 bases). The CDR3 covers 14 residues. The germline V and J ends were trimmed by 6 bases and 2 bases, with 12 bases remaining between them. CDR3 DNA sequence: TGTGCCAGCAGACCGACTAGACTCACAGATACGCAGTATTTT. Amino acids: CASRPTRLTDTQYF.

This clonotype was observed many times. The chain joins TRBV2 to TRBJ2-7, with TRBD2 matching 8 bases. J lost 6 bases, V lost 5 bases, and 15 bases had no gene match. Germline-derived CDR1 and CDR2 are SNHLY and FYNNEI. The CDR3 extends over 16 amino acids. The CDR3 DNA follows: TGTGCCAGCAGTAAGGACAGCGGGAGAGTCGGGGTCGAGCAGTACTTC. Its protein is CASSKDSGRVGVEQYF.

This clonotype has at least ten counts. The chain employs TRBV30 and TRBJ1-1, with unresolved D. Trimming stripped 0 bases from V and 3 bases from J, with 8 bases between. This CDR3 has 13 residues. CDR1 GTSNPN and CDR2 SVGIG come from the germline V gene (reference sequence). The DNA of the CDR3 is TGTGCCTGGAGTGTAAACTGGGACACTGAAGCTTTCTTT. Encoded protein: CAWSVNWDTEAFF.

This clonotype was seen at least ten times. This chain connects TRBV5-1 to TRBJ1-2, with 11 bases matching TRBD1. The trim removed 4 bases at V and 4 bases at J, leaving 6 bases unmatched. Germline assignment: CDR1 SGHRS and CDR2 YFSETQ. This CDR3 contains 15 residues. The CDR3 sequence is CASSVGTGGGYGYTF. The DNA for the CDR3 is TGCGCCAGCAGCGTCGGGACAGGGGGTGGCTATGGCTACACCTTC.

This clonotype turned up a few times. Since a much larger clone is just one base distant, this may be a read error. The chain has TRBV6-5 and TRBJ2-5; tentatively, D is TRBD1 or TRBD2 (5 bases each). Germline values: CDR1 MNHEY, CDR2 SVGAGI. The CDR3 spans 14 residues. V was cut by 0 bases and J by 5 bases, with 10 bases left in between. The CDR3 region has the DNA TGTGCCAGCAGTTACTCGTGGGGCGGGGAGACCCAGTACTTC. Protein: CASSYSWGGETQYF.

This clonotype was recorded many times. The chain links TRBV6-5 to TRBJ1-5, with TRBD1 matching over 8 bases. Germline CDR1 reads MNHEY; CDR2 reads SVGAGI. The CDR3 runs 15 residues. With 2 bases clipped from V and 6 bases from J, the junction kept 6 bases outside the gene matches. CDR3 in DNA: TGTGCCAGCAGTTACCCGGGGACAGGAATTCAGCCCCAGCATTTT. It translates to CASSYPGTGIQPQHF.

The rearrangement joins TRBV5-1 to TRBJ2-7; TRBD2 aligns across 8 bases. With V trimmed by 4 bases and J by 7 bases, 13 bases remained unmatched. Per germline, CDR1 SGHRS and CDR2 YFSETQ. This CDR3 is 15 amino acids long. CDR3 sequence reads: CASSLSGSGAAEQYF. DNA of the CDR3: TGCGCCAGCAGCCTCTCAGGTAGCGGGGCGGCAGAGCAGTACTTC.

Ten or more counts support this clonotype. This chain joins TRBV5-1 and TRBJ2-7, with 7 bases matching TRBD2. Germline CDR1 and CDR2: SGHRS and YFSETQ. The CDR3 totals 16 residues. J gave up 1 base and V 2 bases, and 9 bases lay outside the gene matches. The CDR3 bases are TGCGCCAGCAGCTTAGGTCAGGGAGGGGCTTCCTACGAGCAGTACTTC. It specifies CASSLGQGGASYEQYF.

There are many counts of this clonotype. The rearrangement uses TRBV28 and TRBJ2-1; TRBD2 might be the D (6 bases). Looked up from germline, CDR1 is MDHEN and CDR2 is SYDVKM. The V and J ends lost 5 bases and 3 bases respectively, with 11 bases between them. The CDR3 spans 14 residues. The CDR3 spells CASSAPTSYNEQFF. DNA for the CDR3: TGTGCCAGCAGTGCCCCGACTAGCTACAATGAGCAGTTCTTC. Full variable domain (rest looked up from reference TRBV28 and TRBJ2-1): DVKVTQSSRYLVKRTGEKVFLECVQDMDHENMFWYRQDPGLGLRLIYFSYDVKMKEKGDIPEGYSVSREKKERFSLILESASTNQTSMYLCASSAPTSYNEQFFGPGTRLTVL.

There are many counts of this clonotype. This chain connects TRBV28 to TRBJ2-7, with D tentatively TRBD1 (6 bases). Germline V CDR1 and CDR2: MDHEN, SYDVKM. With 7 bases removed from V and 6 bases from J, the gap between germline ends came to 22 bases. There are 15 residues in the CDR3. CDR3 DNA: TGTGCCAGCAATCCCCTGGGGGCCGGACGGTCCGAGCAGTACTTC. Protein sequence: CASNPLGAGRSEQYF.

This clonotype was observed at least ten times. J is TRBJ1-2 and V is TRBV6-1; D unresolved. V was cut by 0 bases and J by 4 bases, with 12 bases left in between. This CDR3 has 15 amino acids. The germline gives CDR1 MNHNS, CDR2 SASEGT. The CDR3 loop is CASSEAAPEPYGYTF. The CDR3 nucleotides read TGTGCCAGCAGTGAAGCAGCACCGGAGCCCTATGGCTACACCTTC.

This chain uses TRBV10-3 with TRBJ2-3; tentatively, D is TRBD2 (6 bases). Germline CDR1 reads ENHRY; CDR2 reads SYGVKD. The CDR3 loop spans 14 amino acids. V lost 4 bases and J lost 5, with 13 bases in between. CDR3 residues: CAISGRASEDTQYF. For the CDR3, the DNA is TGTGCCATCAGTGGGAGGGCCTCCGAAGATACGCAGTATTTT.

Ten or more counts support this clonotype. This chain joins TRBV18 and TRBJ2-3; 8 nucleotides align to TRBD1. Germline V CDR1 and CDR2: KGHSH, LQKENI. The CDR3 has 15 residues. Losses at the gene ends were 3 bases for V and 4 bases for J; bases not matched to a gene: 6. The CDR3, as DNA: TGTGCCAGCTCACCCGCAGGGGGCAGGTCAGATACGCAGTATTTT. The encoded protein is CASSPAGGRSDTQYF.

The chain uses TRBV7-9 and TRBJ2-3, with 10 positions matching TRBD2. Germline-derived CDR1 and CDR2 are SEHNR and FQNEAQ (reference sequence). Trimming at V came to 9 bases and at J to 6 bases, leaving 21 bases not matched to a gene. CDR3 length equals 18 residues. The CDR3 region is CASSSYRGASGRVDTQYF. The CDR3 region has the DNA TGTGCCAGTAGTTCCTATCGGGGGGCTAGCGGGAGAGTGGATACGCAGTATTTT.

This clonotype came up many times. This chain joins TRBV7-2 and TRBJ2-1, with no clear D. There are 12 residues in the CDR3. Per the germline V gene, CDR1 is SGHTA and CDR2 is FQGNSA. The V gene lost 0 bases and the J gene lost 10 bases, with 7 bases spanning the gap. CDR3 in amino acids: CASSLASREQFF. DNA of the CDR3: TGTGCCAGCAGCTTAGCCTCCCGGGAGCAGTTCTTC.

The V and J genes are TRBV2 and TRBJ2-3; D unclear. Germline CDR1 and CDR2: SNHLY and FYNNEI. The CDR3 sequence is 15 residues long. V lost 7 bases and J 0 bases, leaving 14 bases between the germline ends. For the CDR3, the DNA is TGTGCCAGCATTTCCTCGTACGCTAGCACAGATACGCAGTATTTT. It codes for CASISSYASTDTQYF.

J is TRBJ1-1 and V is TRBV27; the match to TRBD1 covers 9 bases. J gave up 4 bases and V 4 bases, and 7 bases lay outside the gene matches. There are 15 residues in the CDR3. CDR1 MNHEY and CDR2 SMNVEV come from the germline V gene (reference sequence). The CDR3 DNA is TGTGCCAGCAGTTCAACCGGGACAGGGCCCACTGAAGCTTTCTTT. It translates to CASSSTGTGPTEAFF.

This clonotype was picked up many times. The chain links TRBV20-1 to TRBJ1-2; 7 bases are shared with TRBD1. Germline V CDR1 and CDR2: DFQATT, SNEGSKA (reference sequence). CDR3 length equals 14 residues. V lost 0 bases and J lost 3; bases outside the gene matches: 4. The CDR3 here is CSARDTGTDYGYTF. The CDR3 region has the DNA TGCAGTGCTAGAGATACAGGGACAGACTATGGCTACACCTTC.